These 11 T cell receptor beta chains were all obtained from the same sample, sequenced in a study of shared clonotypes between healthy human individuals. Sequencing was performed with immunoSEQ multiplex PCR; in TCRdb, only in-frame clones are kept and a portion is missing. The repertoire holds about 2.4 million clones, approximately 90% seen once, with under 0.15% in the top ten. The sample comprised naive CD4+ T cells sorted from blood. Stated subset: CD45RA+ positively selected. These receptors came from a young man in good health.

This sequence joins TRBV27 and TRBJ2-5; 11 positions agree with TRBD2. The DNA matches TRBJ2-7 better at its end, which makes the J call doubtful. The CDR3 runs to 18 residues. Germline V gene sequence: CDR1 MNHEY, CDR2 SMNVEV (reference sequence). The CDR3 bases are TGTGCCAGCAGCCCCAGACTAGCGGGAATTAACCGAAGGTACGAGCAGTACTTC. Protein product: CASSPRLAGINRRYEQYF.

DNA of the CDR3: TGTGCCAGCACCCGCGGGGCTTCAAACTATGGCTACACCTTC. Translating gives CASTRGASNYGYTF. The rearrangement uses TRBV28 and TRBJ1-2; the D gene is possibly TRBD1 (5 bases). Germline assignment: CDR1 MDHEN and CDR2 SYDVKM. The CDR3 extends over 14 amino acids. With 7 bases removed from V and 2 bases from J, the gap between germline ends came to 14 bases.

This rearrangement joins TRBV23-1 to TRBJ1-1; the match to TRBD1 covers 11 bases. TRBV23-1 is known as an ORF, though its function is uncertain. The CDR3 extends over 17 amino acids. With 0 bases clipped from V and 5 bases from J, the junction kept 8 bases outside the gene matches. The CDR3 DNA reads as TGCGCCAGCAGTCAATCCCACGGACAGGGGGCTCTGACTGAAGCTTTCTTT. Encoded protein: CASSQSHGQGALTEAFF.

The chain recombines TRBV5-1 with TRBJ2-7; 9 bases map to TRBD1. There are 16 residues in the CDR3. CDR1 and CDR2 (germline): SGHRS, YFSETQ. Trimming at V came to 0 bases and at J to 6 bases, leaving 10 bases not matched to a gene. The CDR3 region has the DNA TGCGCCAGCAGCTTGGTGCCGGGACAGGGATTCGGCGAGCAGTACTTC. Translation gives CASSLVPGQGFGEQYF.

As DNA, the CDR3 is TGTGCCAGCAGTACGAAGAATGAGCAGTTCTTC. Its translation: CASSTKNEQFF. V usage is TRBV6-5 and J usage is TRBJ2-1; D is ambiguous. CDR1 is MNHEY and CDR2 is SVGAGI in the germline V gene. This CDR3 has 11 amino acids. V lost 5 bases and J 7 bases, leaving 6 bases between the germline ends.

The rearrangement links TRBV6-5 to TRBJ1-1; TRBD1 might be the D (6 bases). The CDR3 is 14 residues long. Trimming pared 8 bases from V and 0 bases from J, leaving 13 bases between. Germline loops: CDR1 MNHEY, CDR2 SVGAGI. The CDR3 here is CASGPDSLNTEAFF. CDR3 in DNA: TGTGCCAGCGGACCGGACAGCTTGAACACTGAAGCTTTCTTT.

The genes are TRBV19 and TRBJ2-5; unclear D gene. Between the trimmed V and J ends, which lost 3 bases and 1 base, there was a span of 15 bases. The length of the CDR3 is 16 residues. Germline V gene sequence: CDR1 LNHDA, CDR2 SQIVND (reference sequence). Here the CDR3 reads CASSILGTTAQETQYF. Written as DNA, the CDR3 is TGTGCCAGTAGTATTTTGGGTACGACCGCCCAAGAGACCCAGTACTTC.

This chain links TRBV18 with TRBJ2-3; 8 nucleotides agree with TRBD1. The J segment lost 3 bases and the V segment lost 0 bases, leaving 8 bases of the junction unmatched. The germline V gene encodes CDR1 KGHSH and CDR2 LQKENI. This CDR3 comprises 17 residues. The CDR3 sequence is CASSPPLTGDRTDTQYF. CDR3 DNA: TGTGCCAGCTCACCACCGTTGACAGGGGATCGTACAGATACGCAGTATTTT.

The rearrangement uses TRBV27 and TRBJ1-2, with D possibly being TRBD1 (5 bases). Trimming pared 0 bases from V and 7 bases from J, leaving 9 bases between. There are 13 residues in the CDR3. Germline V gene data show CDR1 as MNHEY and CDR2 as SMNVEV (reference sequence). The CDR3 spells CASSLSGRAGYTF. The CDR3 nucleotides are TGTGCCAGCAGTTTATCTGGCAGGGCTGGCTACACCTTC.

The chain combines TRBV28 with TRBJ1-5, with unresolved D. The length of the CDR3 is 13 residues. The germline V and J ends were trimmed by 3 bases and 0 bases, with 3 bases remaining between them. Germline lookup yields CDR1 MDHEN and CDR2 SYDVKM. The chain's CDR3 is CASSFNSNQPQHF. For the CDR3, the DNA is TGTGCCAGCAGTTTCAATAGCAATCAGCCCCAGCATTTT. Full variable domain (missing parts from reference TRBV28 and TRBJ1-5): DVKVTQSSRYLVKRTGEKVFLECVQDMDHENMFWYRQDPGLGLRLIYFSYDVKMKEKGDIPEGYSVSREKKERFSLILESASTNQTSMYLCASSFNSNQPQHFGDGTRLSIL.

Here the CDR3 reads CASSFGQYYGYTF. CDR3 nucleotides: TGTGCCAGCAGTTTTGGACAGTACTATGGCTACACCTTC. This rearrangement joins TRBV2 to TRBJ1-2; D is possibly TRBD1 (6 bases). Between the trimmed V and J ends, which lost 5 bases and 3 bases, there was a span of 10 bases. The CDR3 covers 13 residues. The germline gives CDR1 SNHLY, CDR2 FYNNEI.